This T cell receptor beta chain was sequenced during a study of shared clonotypes between healthy human individuals. Across the whole study: A donor's plate count was three for CD4 naive and three for CD4 memory; CD8 naive had two and CD8 memory one.

Donors were Caucasian adults residing in Nashville, Tennessee, USA. Negatively enriched CD4+ T cells were divided by CD45RA into naive and memory. Study-wide points: At large depth, rarefaction still showed sorted-subset sequencing to be incomplete.

The V end lost 4 bases, the J end lost 2 bases, and 15 bases lay between the germline ends. Germline values: CDR1 SGHNT, CDR2 YYREEE (reference sequence). The CDR3 spans 15 residues. Libraries were prepared by immunoSEQ multiplex PCR; TCRdb keeps only in-frame clonotypes and omits some of them. The sample has hundreds of thousands of clones, over 65% seen once. On this clone: Antigen unknown.

This TCR was sampled from a woman between 25 and 40 years old in good health. Material for sequencing was memory CD4+ T cells sorted from blood. Subset indicated: CD45RA-negative fraction. The gene calls are TRBV5-4 and TRBJ1-2; no clear D. The CDR3 is CASSLTPQINYGYTF. The CDR3 region has the DNA TGTGCCAGCAGCCTCACTCCACAGATAAACTATGGCTACACCTTC.